Detailed here is one T cell receptor beta chain. Antigen specificity is unknown. The data originate from a study of T cell responses to AZD1222 COVID-19 vaccine. Measured with immunoSEQ multiplex PCR; TCRdb has only the in-frame clones, and not every one. The data hold some 70,000 clones, with 75% to 90% observed a single time. The study's findings and limits: A rise in Spike-specific TCR breadth and depth followed two AZD1222 doses.

The CDR3 is 15 amino acids. The germline V and J ends were trimmed by 4 bases and 7 bases, with 16 bases remaining between them. Germline CDR1 MGHRA, CDR2 YSYEKL. The sequencing used peripheral blood, collected 28 days after the second AZD1222 dose. The sequence derives from an adult who received the AZD1222 COVID-19 vaccine. This sequence joins TRBV4-1 and TRBJ2-2; D remains ambiguous. The CDR3 loop is CASSREQSVIGELFF. In DNA form, the CDR3 reads TGCGCCAGCAGCCGAGAACAAAGCGTTATCGGGGAGCTGTTTTTT.